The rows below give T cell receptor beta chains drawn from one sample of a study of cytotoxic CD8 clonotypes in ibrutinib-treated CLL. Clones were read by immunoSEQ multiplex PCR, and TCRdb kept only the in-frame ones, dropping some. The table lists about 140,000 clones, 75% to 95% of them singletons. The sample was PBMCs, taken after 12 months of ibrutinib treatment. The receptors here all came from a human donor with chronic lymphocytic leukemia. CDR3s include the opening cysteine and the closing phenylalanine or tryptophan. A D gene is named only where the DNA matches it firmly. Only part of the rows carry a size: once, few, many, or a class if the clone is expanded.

CASSSTGDETQYF,TGCGCCAGCAGCTCGACAGGGGACGAGACCCAGTACTTC,TRBV5-1,TRBJ2-5,TRBD1,.
CAAGQGTGELFF,TGTGCCGCTGGACAGGGGACCGGGGAGCTGTTTTTT,TRBV19,TRBJ2-2,TRBD1,.
CALWDRAYEQYF,TGTGCCTTGTGGGACAGAGCCTACGAGCAGTACTTC,TRBV30,TRBJ2-7,TRBD1,.
CASSYSQLQETQYF,TGTGCCAGCAGTTACTCACAGTTGCAAGAGACCCAGTACTTC,TRBV6-5,TRBJ2-5,.,.
CASSAGDTGYGYTF,TGCGCCAGCAGTGCAGGGGACACGGGCTATGGCTACACCTTC,TRBV10-2,TRBJ1-2,.,few
CASSLGEAGAYEQYF,TGTGCCAGCTCCCTCGGGGAAGCGGGAGCCTACGAGCAGTACTTC,TRBV18,TRBJ2-7,TRBD2,.
CSVELGTGNYEQYF,TGCAGCGTTGAACTCGGGACAGGGAACTACGAGCAGTACTTC,TRBV29-1,TRBJ2-7,TRBD1,.
CASGPEATLIYEQFF,TGTGCCAGCGGTCCGGAGGCGACTTTAATTTATGAGCAGTTCTTC,TRBV27,TRBJ2-1,.,.
CASMGGNQPQHF,TGTGCCAGCATGGGGGGCAATCAGCCCCAGCATTTT,TRBV28,TRBJ1-5,.,.
CASTLGDGGTEAFF,TGTGCCAGCACCCTCGGCGATGGCGGCACTGAAGCTTTCTTT,TRBV7-6,TRBJ1-1,.,.
CASSLSPRRERETQYF,TGTGCCAGCAGTCTCTCGCCGAGGCGAGAGAGGGAGACCCAGTACTTC,TRBV28,TRBJ2-5,.,.
CASSQAPGQGAEKLFF,TGTGCCAGCAGCCAGGCTCCGGGACAGGGGGCTGAAAAACTGTTTTTT,TRBV14,TRBJ1-4,TRBD1,.
CAGNSGDNNEQFF,TGTGCCGGAAATAGCGGGGATAACAATGAGCAGTTCTTC,TRBV30,TRBJ2-1,TRBD2,few
CASRQDLLGEQYF,TGTGCCAGCAGACAGGACCTCCTAGGCGAGCAGTACTTC,TRBV2,TRBJ2-7,.,.
CAWTDREELFF,TGTGCCTGGACCGACAGGGAGGAGCTGTTTTTT,TRBV30,TRBJ2-2,TRBD1,.
CASSSGATNEKLFF,TGTGCCAGCAGTTCGGGTGCAACTAATGAAAAACTGTTTTTT,TRBV7-9,TRBJ1-4,.,.
CSARGTGELFF,TGCAGTGCTAGGGGTACCGGGGAGCTGTTTTTT,TRBV20-1,TRBJ2-2,.,.
CASSHFLLASDTGELFF,TGCGCCAGCAGCCACTTCCTACTAGCGAGCGACACCGGGGAGCTGTTTTTT,TRBV4-1,TRBJ2-2,TRBD2,.
CAISESGWGQPQHF,TGTGCCATCAGTGAGTCAGGATGGGGACAGCCCCAGCATTTT,TRBV10-3,TRBJ1-5,.,.
CASSIVGLANNEQFF,TGTGCCAGTAGTATAGTGGGACTGGCCAACAATGAGCAGTTCTTC,TRBV19,TRBJ2-1,.,.
CASSSGTGLTGANVLTF,TGTGCCAGCAGCTCAGGGACAGGGCTGACTGGGGCCAACGTCCTGACTTTC,TRBV11-2,TRBJ2-6,TRBD1,.
CASSLSGGSSYEQYF,TGTGCCAGCAGTTTATCGGGCGGGAGCTCCTACGAGCAGTACTTC,TRBV28,TRBJ2-7,TRBD2,.
CASSYSQDQPQHF,TGTGCCAGCAGTTACTCTCAGGATCAGCCCCAGCATTTT,TRBV6-6,TRBJ1-5,.,.
CASSVGGDIYNEQFF,TGTGCCAGCAGCGTTGGGGGCGATATCTACAATGAGCAGTTCTTC,TRBV9,TRBJ2-1,.,few
CASSFAGGENIQYF,TGTGCCAGCAGCTTTGCGGGAGGGGAAAACATTCAGTACTTC,TRBV5-8,TRBJ2-4,TRBD2,.
CASSSHRPGLAGGGQFF,TGTGCCAGCAGCTCTCACCGACCGGGACTAGCGGGAGGTGGTCAGTTCTTC,TRBV11-2,TRBJ2-1,TRBD2,.
CASSLDWTGNDGYTF,TGCGCCAGCAGCCTGGACTGGACAGGGAATGATGGCTACACCTTC,TRBV4-1,TRBJ1-2,TRBD1,.
CATSLLGGLMDTEAFF,TGTGCCACCTCCCTTCTAGGAGGGTTAATGGACACTGAAGCTTTCTTT,TRBV28,TRBJ1-1,.,.
CASSPPSGGVTYEQYF,TGTGCCAGCTCACCACCGAGTGGGGGAGTAACGTACGAGCAGTACTTC,TRBV18,TRBJ2-7,.,.
CASSSFRLGQGFLDEQYF,TGTGCCAGCAGCTCCTTTCGGCTGGGACAGGGGTTTTTGGACGAGCAGTACTTC,TRBV7-8,TRBJ2-7,TRBD1,.
CASSPPGRSSYEQYF,TGCGCCAGCAGTCCCCCGGGCCGGAGCTCCTACGAGCAGTACTTC,TRBV23-1,TRBJ2-7,.,once
CASSFDPGGMNTEAFF,TGTGCCAGCAGTTTCGACCCCGGGGGGATGAACACTGAAGCTTTCTTT,TRBV28,TRBJ1-1,.,.
CASRLNLDRDYNEQFF,TGTGCCAGCAGGTTAAATTTGGACAGGGACTACAATGAGCAGTTCTTC,TRBV7-9,TRBJ2-1,TRBD1,.
CASSQGAATEAFF,TGTGCCAGCAGCCAAGGGGCCGCCACTGAAGCTTTCTTT,TRBV7-6,TRBJ1-1,.,.
CASSLGTADGNTIYF,TGCGCCAGCAGCTTGGGGACAGCCGATGGAAACACCATATATTTT,TRBV5-1,TRBJ1-3,.,.
CASSLTSGPTYNEQFF,TGCGCCAGCAGCTTAACTAGCGGGCCAACCTACAATGAGCAGTTCTTC,TRBV5-1,TRBJ2-1,TRBD2,.
CASSYQGQWSGELFF,TGTGCCAGCAGTTACCAGGGGCAGTGGTCCGGGGAGCTGTTTTTT,TRBV6-5,TRBJ2-2,.,.
CASSVSGITGELFF,TGTGCCAGCAGCGTTAGCGGAATCACCGGGGAGCTGTTTTTT,TRBV7-2,TRBJ2-2,.,.
CASSYPGTHNEQFF,TGTGCCAGCAGTTACCCCGGGACTCACAATGAGCAGTTCTTC,TRBV6-6,TRBJ2-1,.,.
CASSIYPLSYEQYF,TGTGCCAGTAGTATCTACCCCCTATCCTACGAGCAGTACTTC,TRBV19,TRBJ2-7,.,.
CASSQRLWGKDTQYF,TGCGCCAGCAGCCAAAGATTATGGGGGAAAGATACGCAGTATTTT,TRBV4-3,TRBJ2-3,.,.
CASMSSYNEQFF,TGTGCCAGCATGTCCTCCTACAATGAGCAGTTCTTC,TRBV6-5,TRBJ2-1,.,once
CASSLGWYVSYNEQFF,TGCGCCAGCAGCCTTGGATGGTACGTCTCCTACAATGAGCAGTTCTTC,TRBV5-1,TRBJ2-1,.,.
CASSVEGGPKTQYF,TGTGCCAGCAGCGTGGAGGGGGGGCCTAAGACCCAGTACTTC,TRBV5-5,TRBJ2-5,.,.
CASSLDTSRAYEQYF,TGCGCCAGCAGCTTGGACACTAGCCGTGCCTACGAGCAGTACTTC,TRBV5-1,TRBJ2-7,.,.